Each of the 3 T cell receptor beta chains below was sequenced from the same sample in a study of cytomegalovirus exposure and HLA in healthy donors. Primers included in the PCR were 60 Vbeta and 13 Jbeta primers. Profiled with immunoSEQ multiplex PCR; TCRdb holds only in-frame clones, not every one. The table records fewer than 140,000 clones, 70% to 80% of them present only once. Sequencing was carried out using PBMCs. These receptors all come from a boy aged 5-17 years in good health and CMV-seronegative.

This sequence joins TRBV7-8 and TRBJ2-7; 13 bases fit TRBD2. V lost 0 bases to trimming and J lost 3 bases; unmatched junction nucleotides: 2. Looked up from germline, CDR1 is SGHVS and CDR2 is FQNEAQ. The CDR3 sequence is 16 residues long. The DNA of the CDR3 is TGTGCCAGCAGCTTAGCAGGACTAGCGGGGGACTACGAGCAGTACTTC. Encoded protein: CASSLAGLAGDYEQYF.

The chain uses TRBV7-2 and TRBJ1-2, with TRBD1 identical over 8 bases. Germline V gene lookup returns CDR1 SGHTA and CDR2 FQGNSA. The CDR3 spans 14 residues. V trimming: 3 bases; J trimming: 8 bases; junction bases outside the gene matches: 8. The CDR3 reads CASSLADRVGGYTF. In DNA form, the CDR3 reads TGTGCCAGCAGCTTGGCGGACAGGGTCGGGGGCTACACCTTC.

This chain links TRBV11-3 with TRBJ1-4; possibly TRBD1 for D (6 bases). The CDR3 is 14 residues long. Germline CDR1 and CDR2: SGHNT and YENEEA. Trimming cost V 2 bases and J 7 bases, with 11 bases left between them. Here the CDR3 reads CASSLSGAGEKLFF. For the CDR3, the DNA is TGTGCCAGCAGCTTATCAGGGGCCGGTGAAAAACTGTTTTTT.